This TCR beta chain was sequenced during a study of technical replicates of blood from a handful of donors. Losses at the gene ends were 4 bases for V and 5 bases for J; bases not matched to a gene: 5. The CDR3 is 15 residues long. The V gene's germline CDR1 is SGHNT and CDR2 YYREEE (reference sequence). Sequenced by immunoSEQ multiplex PCR; TCRdb stores in-frame clones only, minus some. This table has about 84,000 clones, roughly 90% appearing once. This TCR was recovered from a human donor in good health. The chain employs TRBV5-4 and TRBJ2-3, with 12 bases matching TRBD2. The sequenced sample was T cells isolated from PBMCs. The CDR3 DNA follows: TGTGCCAGCAGCACTCGGACTAGCGGGGAAGATACGCAGTATTTT. Its protein product is CASSTRTSGEDTQYF.